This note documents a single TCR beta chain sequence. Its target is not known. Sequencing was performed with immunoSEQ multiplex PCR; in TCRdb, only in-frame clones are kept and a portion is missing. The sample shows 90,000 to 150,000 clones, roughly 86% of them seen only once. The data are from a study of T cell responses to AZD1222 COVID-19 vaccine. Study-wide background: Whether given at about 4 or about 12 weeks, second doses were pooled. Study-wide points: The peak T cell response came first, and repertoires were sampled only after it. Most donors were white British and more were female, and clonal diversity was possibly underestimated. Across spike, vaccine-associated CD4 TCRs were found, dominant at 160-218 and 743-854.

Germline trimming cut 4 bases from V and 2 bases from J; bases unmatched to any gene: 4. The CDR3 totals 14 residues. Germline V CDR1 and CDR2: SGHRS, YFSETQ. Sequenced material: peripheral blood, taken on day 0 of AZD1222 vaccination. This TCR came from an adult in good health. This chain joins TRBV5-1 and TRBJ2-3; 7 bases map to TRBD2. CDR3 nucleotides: TGCGCCAGCAGCCGTCGGGGGGACACAGATACGCAGTATTTT. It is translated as CASSRRGDTDTQYF.